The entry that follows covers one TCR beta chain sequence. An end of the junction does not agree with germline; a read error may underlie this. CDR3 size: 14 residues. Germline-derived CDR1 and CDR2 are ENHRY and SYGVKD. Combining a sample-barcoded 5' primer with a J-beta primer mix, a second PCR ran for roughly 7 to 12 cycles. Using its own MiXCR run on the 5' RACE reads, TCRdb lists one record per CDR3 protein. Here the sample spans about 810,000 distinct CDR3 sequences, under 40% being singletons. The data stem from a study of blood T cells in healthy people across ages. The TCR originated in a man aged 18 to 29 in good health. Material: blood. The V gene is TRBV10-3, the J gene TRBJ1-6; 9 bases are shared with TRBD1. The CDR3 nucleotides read TGCGCCATCAGTGACGGGGACAGGGCTTCACCTCTCCACTTT. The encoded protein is CAISDGDRASPLHF.